The entry below describes one T cell receptor beta chain. The antigen remains undetermined. This entry comes from a study of CD8 T cells in ankylosing spondylitis. V lost 0 bases to trimming and J lost 2 bases, with 11 bases between them. This CDR3 is built from 15 residues. Germline CDR1 is SGHAT and CDR2 is FQNNGV. Broader study findings: Matched ankylosing spondylitis synovial fluid reportedly contained a significantly enriched population of disease-linked clones. A TCR beta motif made of fewer than ten highly homologous variants seemed typical of ankylosing spondylitis blood.

Using quantitative 5'-RACE with molecular barcodes, the authors made TCR beta libraries. One entry per CDR3 protein results from TCRdb running MiXCR on the 5' RACE reads. This sample carries some 840,000 distinct CDR3 sequences, over 9.5% of them seen once, and the ten largest clones take roughly 0.51%. Sequencing was carried out using blood, either unsorted or a sorted T cell fraction (not recorded which). This TCR was sampled from a male donor with ankylosing spondylitis. The rearrangement uses TRBV11-2 and TRBJ2-7; a possible D gene is TRBD2 (6 bases). Written as DNA, the CDR3 is TGTGCCAGCAGCTTAGAGGGACTCTTACCCTACGAGCAGTACTTC. Translation: CASSLEGLLPYEQYF. The full variable domain, completed using reference TRBV11-2 and TRBJ2-7, is EAGVAQSPRYKIIEKRQSVAFWCNPISGHATLYWYQQILGQGPKLLIQFQNNGVVDDSQLPKDRFSAERLKGVDSTLKIQPAKLEDSAVYLCASSLEGLLPYEQYFGPGTRLTVT.